This record looks at one T cell receptor beta chain sequence and its context. The antigen is unknown. The CDR3 covers 15 residues. V was shortened by 6 bases and J by 0 bases, with 9 bases between the two germline ends. The germline V gene has CDR1 MDHEN and CDR2 SYDVKM. The assay was immunoSEQ multiplex PCR, and TCRdb's table has in-frame clones only and misses some. The data hold around 150,000 clones, with roughly 92% observed a single time. This record comes from a study of T cell responses to AZD1222 COVID-19 vaccine. The study, taken as a whole, reports: The study identified only five or six AZD1222 recipients as seropositive at baseline. Two AZD1222 doses significantly raised spike-specific TCR breadth and depth over controls. The donor group comprised mostly white British people and more females; the analysis possibly underestimated clonal diversity. Nearly half of unique spike-specific TCRs reportedly avoided B.1.351 and B.1.1.7 mutated regions.

The receptor comes from an adult who received the AZD1222 COVID-19 vaccine. The rearrangement uses TRBV28 and TRBJ1-6; D not resolved. Sequencing was performed on peripheral blood, taken 28 days after the second AZD1222 dose. CDR3 amino acids: CASRTWSSYNSPLHF. In DNA, the CDR3 is TGTGCCAGCAGGACTTGGAGCTCCTATAATTCACCCCTCCACTTT.